The 11 T cell receptor beta chains below were found in one sample sequenced in a study of Ad26.COV2.S vaccination and SARS-CoV-2 variants. As to treatment: approximately 18 received Ad26.COV2.S at low or high dose, single or two shots; about five received placebo; per-sample allocation not given. Vaccine and placebo recipients were sampled on day 63 after the first injection. Profiled with immunoSEQ multiplex PCR; TCRdb holds only in-frame clones, not every one. The data show about 680,000 clones, with around 90% seen just once and approximately 1.5% held by the top ten. This material consisted of peripheral blood, taken in a trial of Ad26.COV2.S vaccine versus placebo. Receptors originate from a person aged 18 to 65 who received the Ad26.COV2.S COVID-19 vaccine or a placebo.

The V and J genes are TRBV18 and TRBJ2-3; D remains unclear. Trimming stripped 3 bases from V and 3 bases from J, with 19 bases between. The CDR3 sequence is 17 residues long. Germline loops: CDR1 KGHSH, CDR2 LQKENI. The CDR3 DNA reads as TGTGCCAGCTCACCGCCCCGAGCGATACAATCTACAGATACGCAGTATTTT. This encodes CASSPPRAIQSTDTQYF.

The gene calls are TRBV6-6 and TRBJ2-5, with a weak D call TRBD2 (5 bases). Germline lookup yields CDR1 MNHNY and CDR2 SVGAGI (reference sequence). The CDR3 is 13 residues long. Trimming left V 6 bases short and J 4 bases short, with 12 bases between. The CDR3 coding sequence is TGTGCCAGCAGCCGTAGGGCGGGAGAGACCCAGTACTTC. Amino acid sequence: CASSRRAGETQYF.

V usage is TRBV7-3 and J usage is TRBJ1-2; D remains unclear. The length of the CDR3 is 13 residues. The V end was cut by 5 bases, the J end by 6 bases, with 13 bases between. The germline CDR1 and CDR2 sequences are SGHTA and FQGTGA. CDR3 nucleotides: TGTGCCAGCAGCCGCTACAATCTGGATGGCTACACCTTC. It yields the protein CASSRYNLDGYTF. The full variable domain, its missing parts supplied by reference TRBV7-3 and TRBJ1-2, is GAGVSQTPSNKVTEKGKYVELRCDPISGHTALYWYRQSLGQGPEFLIYFQGTGAADDSGLPNDRFFAVRPEGSVSTLKIQRTERGDSAVYLCASSRYNLDGYTFGSGTRLTVV.

The rearrangement links TRBV6-5 to TRBJ2-1; 7 bases are a match to TRBD2. Per the germline V gene, CDR1 is MNHEY and CDR2 is SVGAGI. The CDR3 is 12 amino acids. Trimming took 4 bases from V and 9 from J; bases not matched to a gene: 3. The CDR3 spells CASSSTGGEQFF. The CDR3 nucleotides read TGTGCCAGCAGTTCCACGGGGGGTGAGCAGTTCTTC.

In its sample, this clone was seen once. Other DNA sequences in this sample translate to the same CDR3. The V and J genes are TRBV2 and TRBJ2-7; perhaps TRBD2 as D (7 bases). The CDR3 totals 14 residues. Trimming cost V 3 bases and J 2 bases, with 11 bases left between them. Germline CDR1 SNHLY, CDR2 FYNNEI. The CDR3 sequence: CASSEVGGPYEQYF. The CDR3 bases are TGTGCCAGCAGTGAGGTCGGGGGGCCCTACGAGCAGTACTTC. Full variable domain (missing parts from reference TRBV2 and TRBJ2-7): EPEVTQTPSHQVTQMGQEVILRCVPISNHLYFYWYRQILGQKVEFLVSFYNNEISEKSEIFDDQFSVERPDGSNFTLKIRSTKLEDSAMYFCASSEVGGPYEQYFGPGTRLTVT.

The chain employs TRBV27 and TRBJ1-1, with 8 bases identical to TRBD1. Germline V gene data show CDR1 as MNHEY and CDR2 as SMNVEV (reference sequence). The CDR3 contains 14 residues. Trimming took 2 bases from V and 3 from J; bases not matched to a gene: 2. DNA for the CDR3: TGTGCCAGCAGTTTAAACAGGGGGGACACTGAAGCTTTCTTT. As protein: CASSLNRGDTEAFF.

This sequence joins TRBV18 and TRBJ1-2; D perhaps matches TRBD1 (6 bases). Germline CDR1 reads KGHSH; CDR2 reads LQKENI. Trimming left V 5 bases short and J 7 bases short, with 17 bases between. This CDR3 has 14 residues. CDR3 DNA sequence: TGTGCCAGCTCATCCGGGGACACCGCCCCTGGCTACACCTTC. Its translation: CASSSGDTAPGYTF. The variable domain in full, completed from reference TRBV18 and TRBJ1-2, reads NAGVMQNPRHLVRRRGQEARLRCSPMKGHSHVYWYRQLPEEGLKFMVYLQKENIIDESGMPKERFSAEFPKEGPSILRIQQVVRGDSAAYFCASSSGDTAPGYTFGSGTRLTVV.

The chain recombines TRBV30 with TRBJ1-4, with TRBD1 as a possible D gene (6 bases). CDR3 length equals 14 residues. V was pared by 2 bases and J by 5 bases, with 12 bases between. Per the germline V gene, CDR1 is GTSNPN and CDR2 is SVGIG (reference sequence). In DNA form, the CDR3 reads TGTGCCTGGAGTCCTCTAGGACAGAATGAAAAACTGTTTTTT. Amino acids: CAWSPLGQNEKLFF.

The V and J genes are TRBV30 and TRBJ1-2, with 10 bases that match TRBD1. Germline CDR1 reads GTSNPN; CDR2 reads SVGIG (reference sequence). This CDR3 has 16 residues. The J segment lost 2 bases and the V segment lost 4 bases, leaving 10 bases of the junction unmatched. CDR3: CAWNPTPGQGNYGYTF. In nucleotides, the CDR3 is TGTGCCTGGAACCCTACTCCGGGACAGGGGAACTATGGCTACACCTTC.

Regarding this clone: A junction end diverges from the germline sequence, so it may reflect a read error. The J gene is TRBJ1-4, the V gene TRBV5-1, with unresolved D. Germline loops: CDR1 SGHRS, CDR2 YFSETQ. The CDR3 totals 15 residues. CDR3: CASNLGSSLNEKLFF. As DNA, the CDR3 is TGCGCCAGCAACTTGGGATCCTCGCTAAATGAAAAACTGTTTTTT.

The chain couples TRBV5-5 to TRBJ2-1; 10 nucleotides align to TRBD1. In germline, CDR1 is SGHKS, CDR2 YYEKEE (reference sequence). V shed 0 bases, J shed 9 bases, and the junction held 18 bases outside the gene matches. CDR3 length: 19 amino acids. The CDR3 DNA follows: TGTGCCAGCAGCTTGGCGGGGGACAGGGGACCCATTTTGGGGAGTGAGCAGTTCTTC. Its protein is CASSLAGDRGPILGSEQFF. The full variable domain, with the rest looked up from reference TRBV5-5 and TRBJ2-1, is DAGVTQSPTHLIKTRGQQVTLRCSPISGHKSVSWYQQVLGQGPQFIFQYYEKEERGRGNFPDRFSARQFPNYSSELNVNALLLGDSALYLCASSLAGDRGPILGSEQFFGPGTRLTVL.